This section outlines one T cell receptor (beta chain) sequence together with its context. Patients with stable or active relapsing-remitting disease, all of them treatment-naive, made up the multiple sclerosis controls. TEMRA cells were FACS-enriched and CD8+ and CD4+ T cells negatively isolated. Per the germline V gene, CDR1 is SEHNR and CDR2 is FQNEAQ (reference sequence). This CDR3 comprises 13 residues. Trimming at V came to 3 bases and at J to 8 bases, leaving 3 bases not matched to a gene. This entry is derived from a study of CD8 T cells in Susac syndrome. Reverse transcription of about 0.5 to 1 ug RNA used random hexamers. Amplification of TCR beta CDR3 was carried out by immunoSEQ multiplex PCR, which covered 54 Vbeta and 13 Jbeta segments. MiXCR was run by TCRdb on the immunoSEQ multiplex PCR reads, yielding one entry per CDR3 protein. The sample lists roughly 300,000 distinct CDR3 sequences, approximately 84% seen once, with 0.095% to 0.14% in the top ten.

The source material was CD8+ T cells from PBMCs. The V gene is TRBV7-9, the J gene TRBJ1-2; 10 bases are a match to TRBD1. The receptor's source is a human donor with multiple sclerosis. For the CDR3, the DNA is TGTGCCAGCAGCTTGGACAGGGGGAAGGGCTACACCTTC. Translation gives CASSLDRGKGYTF. The whole variable domain, filled in from reference TRBV7-9 and TRBJ1-2, reads DTGVSQNPRHKITKRGQNVTFRCDPISEHNRLYWYRQTLGQGPEFLTYFQNEAQLEKSRLLSDRFSAERPKGSFSTLEIQRTEQGDSAMYLCASSLDRGKGYTFGSGTRLTVV.